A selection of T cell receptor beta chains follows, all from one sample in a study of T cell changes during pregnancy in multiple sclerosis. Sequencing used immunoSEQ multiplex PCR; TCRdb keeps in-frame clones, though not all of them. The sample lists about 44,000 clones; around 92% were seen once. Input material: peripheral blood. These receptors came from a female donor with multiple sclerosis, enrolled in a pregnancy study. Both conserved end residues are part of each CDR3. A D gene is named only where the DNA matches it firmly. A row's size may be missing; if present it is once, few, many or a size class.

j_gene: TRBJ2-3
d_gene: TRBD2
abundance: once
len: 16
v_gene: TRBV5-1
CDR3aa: CASSPQTSGTGDTQYF
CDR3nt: TGCGCCAGCAGCCCCCAGACTAGCGGGACTGGAGATACGCAGTATTTT

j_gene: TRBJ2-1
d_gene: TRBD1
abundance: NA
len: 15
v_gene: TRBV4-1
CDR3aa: CASSLTLTGERFQFF
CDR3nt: TGCGCCAGCAGCCTAACCTTGACAGGGGAAAGGTTCCAGTTCTTC

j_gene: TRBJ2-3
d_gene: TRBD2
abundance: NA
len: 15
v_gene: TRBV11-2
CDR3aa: CASSFRTSGSDTQYF
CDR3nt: TGTGCCAGCAGCTTTCGGACTAGCGGATCAGATACGCAGTATTTT

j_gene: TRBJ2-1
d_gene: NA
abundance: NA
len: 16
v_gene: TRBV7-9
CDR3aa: CASSTGSSSTYNEQFF
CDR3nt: TGTGCCAGCAGCACTGGGTCCTCTTCCACCTACAATGAGCAGTTCTTC

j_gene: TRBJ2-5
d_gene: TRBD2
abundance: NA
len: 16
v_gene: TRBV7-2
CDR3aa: CASNPEGLAGVETQYF
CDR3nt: TGTGCCAGCAACCCCGAGGGACTAGCGGGAGTGGAGACCCAGTACTTC

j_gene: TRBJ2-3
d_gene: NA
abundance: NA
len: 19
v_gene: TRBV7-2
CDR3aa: CASSLGGGRELMGTDTQYF
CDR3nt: TGTGCCAGCAGCTTAGGAGGGGGGCGCGAGTTAATGGGCACAGATACGCAGTATTTT

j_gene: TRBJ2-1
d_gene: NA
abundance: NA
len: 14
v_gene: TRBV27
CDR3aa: CASSLAIGTSEQFF
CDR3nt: TGTGCCAGCAGTTTAGCTATTGGGACGAGTGAGCAGTTCTTC

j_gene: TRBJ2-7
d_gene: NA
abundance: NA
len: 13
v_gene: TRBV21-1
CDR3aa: CASSKAGLDEQYF
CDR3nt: TGTGCCAGCAGCAAAGCTGGGCTAGACGAGCAGTACTTC

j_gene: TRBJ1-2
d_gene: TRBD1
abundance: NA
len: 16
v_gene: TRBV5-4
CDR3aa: CASSLNAGQGSYGYTF
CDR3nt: TGTGCCAGCAGCTTAAACGCTGGACAGGGTAGCTATGGCTACACCTTC

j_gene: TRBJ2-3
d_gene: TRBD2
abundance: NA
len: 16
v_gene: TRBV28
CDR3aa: CASKDLAGVGTDTQYF
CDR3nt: TGTGCCAGCAAGGATTTAGCGGGAGTGGGCACAGATACGCAGTATTTT

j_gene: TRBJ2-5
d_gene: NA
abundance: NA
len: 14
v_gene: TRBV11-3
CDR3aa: CASSFSWRGETQYF
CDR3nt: TGTGCCAGCAGCTTTAGCTGGAGGGGAGAGACCCAGTACTTC

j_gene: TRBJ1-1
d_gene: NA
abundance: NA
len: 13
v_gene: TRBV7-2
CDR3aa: CASRSGGDTEAFF
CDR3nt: TGTGCCAGCAGGTCGGGGGGAGACACTGAAGCTTTCTTT

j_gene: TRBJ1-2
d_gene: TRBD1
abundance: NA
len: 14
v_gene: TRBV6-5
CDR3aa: CASSRGQGNYGYTF
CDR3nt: TGTGCCAGCAGCCGGGGACAGGGAAACTATGGCTACACCTTC

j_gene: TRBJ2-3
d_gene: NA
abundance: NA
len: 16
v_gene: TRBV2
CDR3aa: CASSEARGTSTDTQYF
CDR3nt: TGTGCCAGCAGTGAAGCGCGCGGGACTAGCACAGATACGCAGTATTTT

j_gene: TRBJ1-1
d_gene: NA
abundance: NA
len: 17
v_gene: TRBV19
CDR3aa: CASSIGRIWRRNTEAFF
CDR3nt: TGTGCCAGTAGTATAGGCCGGATATGGAGAAGGAACACTGAAGCTTTCTTT

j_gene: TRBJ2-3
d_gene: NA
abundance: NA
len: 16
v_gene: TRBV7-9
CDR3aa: CASSPGPGGGTDTQYF
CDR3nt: TGTGCCAGCAGCCCAGGCCCAGGGGGGGGCACAGATACGCAGTATTTT

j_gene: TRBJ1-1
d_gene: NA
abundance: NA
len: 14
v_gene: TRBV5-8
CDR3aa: CASSSQGIDTEAFF
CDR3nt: TGTGCCAGCAGCTCACAAGGGATTGACACTGAAGCTTTCTTT

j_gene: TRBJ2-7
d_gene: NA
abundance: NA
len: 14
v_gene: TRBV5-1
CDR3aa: CASSVTNPRLEQYF
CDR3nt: TGCGCCAGCAGCGTGACCAACCCACGGCTCGAGCAGTACTTC

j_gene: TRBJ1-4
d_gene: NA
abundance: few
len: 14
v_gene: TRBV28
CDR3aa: CASSSSGYDEKLFF
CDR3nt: TGTGCCAGCAGTTCCTCAGGGTACGATGAAAAACTGTTTTTT

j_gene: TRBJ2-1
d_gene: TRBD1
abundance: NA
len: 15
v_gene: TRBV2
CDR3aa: CATYYRGLDYNEQFF
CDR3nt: TGTGCCACGTATTACAGGGGGCTGGACTACAATGAGCAGTTCTTC

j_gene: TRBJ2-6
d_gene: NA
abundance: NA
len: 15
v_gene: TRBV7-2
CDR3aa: CASSLQVSGANVLTF
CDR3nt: TGTGCCAGCAGCTTACAGGTTTCTGGGGCCAACGTCCTGACTTTC

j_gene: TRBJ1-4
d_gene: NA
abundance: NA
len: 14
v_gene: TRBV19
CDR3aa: CASTPGGGYEKLFF
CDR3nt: TGTGCCAGTACCCCGGGGGGGGGCTATGAAAAACTGTTTTTT

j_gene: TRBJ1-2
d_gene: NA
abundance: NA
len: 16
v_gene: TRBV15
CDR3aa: CATSSPGRVRFNGYTF
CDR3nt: TGTGCCACCAGCTCCCCTGGGAGGGTAAGGTTCAATGGCTACACCTTC

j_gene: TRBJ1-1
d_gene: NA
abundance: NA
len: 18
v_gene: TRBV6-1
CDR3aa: CASSEYGRGLFRNTEAFF
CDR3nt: TGTGCCAGCAGTGAATACGGCAGGGGTCTCTTTAGGAACACTGAAGCTTTCTTT

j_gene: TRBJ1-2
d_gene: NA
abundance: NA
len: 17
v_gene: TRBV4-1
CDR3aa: CASSQELGRGLSYGYTF
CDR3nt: TGCGCCAGCAGCCAAGAATTGGGCAGGGGACTATCCTATGGCTACACCTTC

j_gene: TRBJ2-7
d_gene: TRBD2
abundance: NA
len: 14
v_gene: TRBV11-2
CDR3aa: CASSLQASGSEQYF
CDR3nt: TGTGCCAGCAGCTTACAGGCTAGCGGGAGCGAGCAGTACTTC

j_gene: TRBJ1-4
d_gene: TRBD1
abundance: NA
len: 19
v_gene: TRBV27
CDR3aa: CASSLIQTGWAATNEKLFF
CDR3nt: TGTGCCAGCAGTTTAATACAGACAGGGTGGGCCGCGACTAATGAAAAACTGTTTTTT

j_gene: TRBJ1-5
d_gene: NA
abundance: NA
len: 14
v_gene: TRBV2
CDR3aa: CASRTDIGNQPQHF
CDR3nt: TGTGCCAGCAGAACGGACATAGGCAATCAGCCCCAGCATTTT

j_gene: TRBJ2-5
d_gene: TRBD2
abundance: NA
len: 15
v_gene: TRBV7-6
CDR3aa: CASSLASGTQETQYF
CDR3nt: TGTGCCAGCAGCTTGGCTAGCGGGACACAAGAGACCCAGTACTTC

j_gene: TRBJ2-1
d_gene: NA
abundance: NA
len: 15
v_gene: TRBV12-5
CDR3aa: CASGSLGGSYNEQFF
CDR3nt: TGTGCTAGTGGTTCCTTGGGGGGCTCCTACAATGAGCAGTTCTTC

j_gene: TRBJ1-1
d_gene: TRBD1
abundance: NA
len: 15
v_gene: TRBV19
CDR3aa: CASSIQGVTNTEAFF
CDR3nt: TGTGCCAGTAGTATACAGGGGGTCACGAACACTGAAGCTTTCTTT

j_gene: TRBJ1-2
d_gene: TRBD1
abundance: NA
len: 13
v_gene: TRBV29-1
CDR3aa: CSTGTGGNYGYTF
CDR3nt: TGCAGCACCGGGACAGGGGGTAACTATGGCTACACCTTC

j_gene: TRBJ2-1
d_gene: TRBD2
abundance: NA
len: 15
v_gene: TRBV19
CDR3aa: CASSTLAGGYNEQFF
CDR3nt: TGTGCCAGTAGTACCCTAGCGGGAGGTTACAATGAGCAGTTCTTC

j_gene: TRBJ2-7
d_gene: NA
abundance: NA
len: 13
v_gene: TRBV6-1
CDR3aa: CASSEADSYEQYF
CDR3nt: TGTGCCAGCAGTGAAGCGGACAGCTACGAGCAGTACTTC

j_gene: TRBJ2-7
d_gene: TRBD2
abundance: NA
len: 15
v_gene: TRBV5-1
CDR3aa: CASSSLAGEIYEQYF
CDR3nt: TGCGCCAGCAGCTCACTAGCGGGCGAAATCTACGAGCAGTACTTC

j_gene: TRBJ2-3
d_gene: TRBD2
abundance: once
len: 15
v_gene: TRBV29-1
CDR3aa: CSVVLADTSTDTQYF
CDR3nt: TGCAGCGTCGTACTAGCGGATACTAGCACAGATACGCAGTATTTT

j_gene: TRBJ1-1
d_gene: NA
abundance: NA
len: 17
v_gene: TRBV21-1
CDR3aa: CASRAGTGYRMNTEAFF
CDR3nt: TGTGCCAGCAGGGCCGGGACAGGTTATCGAATGAACACTGAAGCTTTCTTT

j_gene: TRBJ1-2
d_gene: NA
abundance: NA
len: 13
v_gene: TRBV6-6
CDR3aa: CASRQQLGLGYTF
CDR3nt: TGTGCCAGCAGGCAACAGCTGGGCCTGGGCTACACCTTC

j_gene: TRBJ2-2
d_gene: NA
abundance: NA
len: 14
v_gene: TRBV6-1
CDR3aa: CASSDRTFTGELFF
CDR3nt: TGTGCCAGCAGTGACAGAACTTTTACCGGGGAGCTGTTTTTT

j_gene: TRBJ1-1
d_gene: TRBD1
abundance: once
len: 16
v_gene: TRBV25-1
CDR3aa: CASSATNRGANTEAFF
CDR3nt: TGTGCCAGCAGTGCGACGAACAGGGGAGCTAACACTGAAGCTTTCTTT

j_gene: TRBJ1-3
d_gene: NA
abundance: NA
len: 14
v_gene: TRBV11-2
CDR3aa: CASSLSGTGNTIYF
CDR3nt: TGTGCCAGCAGCTTATCAGGGACTGGAAACACCATATATTTT